This T cell receptor beta chain was profiled in a study of T cell responses to AZD1222 COVID-19 vaccine. Generated by immunoSEQ multiplex PCR, the TCRdb table keeps only in-frame clones and is missing some. The sample lists 200,000 to 250,000 clones; 93% were seen once. Findings and caveats of the study: Repertoires were sampled only after the peak T cell response. Unmutated variant regions are reportedly the target of nearly half of TCRs that are spike-specific. Among the donors, most were white British and more were female, and clonal diversity was possibly underestimated.

For this clone: Its specificity is unknown.

V gave up 0 bases and J gave up 8 bases; unmatched junction bases: 16. The length of the CDR3 is 20 residues. CDR1 and CDR2 (germline): SGHRS, YFSETQ. The specimen comprised peripheral blood, sampled on day 0 of MenACWY control vaccination. The chain couples TRBV5-1 to TRBJ2-1; TRBD2 agrees at 14 bases. The clonotype was recovered from an adult in good health. The CDR3 loop is CASSLDIGLAGGQMSHEQFF. CDR3 nucleotides: TGCGCCAGCAGCTTGGACATAGGACTAGCGGGGGGCCAAATGTCTCATGAGCAGTTCTTC.